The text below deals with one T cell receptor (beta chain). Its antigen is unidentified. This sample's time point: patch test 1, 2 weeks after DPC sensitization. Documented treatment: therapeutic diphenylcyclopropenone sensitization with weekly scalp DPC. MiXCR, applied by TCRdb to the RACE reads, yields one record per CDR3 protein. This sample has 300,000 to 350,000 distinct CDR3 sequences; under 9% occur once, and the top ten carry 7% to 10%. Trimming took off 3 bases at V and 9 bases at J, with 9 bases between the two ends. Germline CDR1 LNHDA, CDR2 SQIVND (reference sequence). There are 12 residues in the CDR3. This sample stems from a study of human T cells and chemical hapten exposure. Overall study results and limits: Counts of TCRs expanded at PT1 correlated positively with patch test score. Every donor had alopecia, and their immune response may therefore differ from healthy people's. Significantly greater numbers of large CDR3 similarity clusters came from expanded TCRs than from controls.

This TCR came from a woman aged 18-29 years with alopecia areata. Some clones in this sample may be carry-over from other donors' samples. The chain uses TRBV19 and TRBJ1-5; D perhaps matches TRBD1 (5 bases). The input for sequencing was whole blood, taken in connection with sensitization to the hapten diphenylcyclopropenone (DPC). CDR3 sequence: CASSIDSRPQHF. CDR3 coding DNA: TGTGCCAGTAGTATCGACAGCCGGCCCCAGCATTTT. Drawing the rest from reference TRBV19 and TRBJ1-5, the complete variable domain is DGGITQSPKYLFRKEGQNVTLSCEQNLNHDAMYWYRQDPGQGLRLIYYSQIVNDFQKGDIAEGYSVSREKKESFPLTVTSAQKNPTAFYLCASSIDSRPQHFGDGTRLSIL.